This T cell receptor (beta chain) was identified in a study of blood T cell repertoires in COVID-19. This clone was recorded only once. The protocol was immunoSEQ multiplex PCR, while the TCRdb copy is restricted to in-frame clones and leaves out a portion. The repertoire consists of roughly 250,000 clones, with over 80% occurring once and the leading ten covering 3.5% to 4.5%. V lost 3 bases and J 2 bases, leaving 10 bases between the germline ends. Germline CDR1 is SGHTA and CDR2 is FQGNSA. The CDR3 totals 14 residues. The clonotype originates from a woman in her thirties or forties with acute or convalescent COVID-19. The sample consisted of peripheral blood. The chain uses TRBV7-2 and TRBJ1-2; tentatively, D is TRBD1 (6 bases). The CDR3 coding sequence is TGTGCCAGCAGCTTCTCTGGACAGAACTATGGCTACACCTTC. It codes for CASSFSGQNYGYTF. Supplemented by reference TRBV7-2 and TRBJ1-2, the full variable domain reads GAGVSQSPSNKVTEKGKDVELRCDPISGHTALYWYRQSLGQGLEFLIYFQGNSAPDKSGLPSDRFSAERTGGSVSTLTIQRTQQEDSAVYLCASSFSGQNYGYTFGSGTRLTVV.